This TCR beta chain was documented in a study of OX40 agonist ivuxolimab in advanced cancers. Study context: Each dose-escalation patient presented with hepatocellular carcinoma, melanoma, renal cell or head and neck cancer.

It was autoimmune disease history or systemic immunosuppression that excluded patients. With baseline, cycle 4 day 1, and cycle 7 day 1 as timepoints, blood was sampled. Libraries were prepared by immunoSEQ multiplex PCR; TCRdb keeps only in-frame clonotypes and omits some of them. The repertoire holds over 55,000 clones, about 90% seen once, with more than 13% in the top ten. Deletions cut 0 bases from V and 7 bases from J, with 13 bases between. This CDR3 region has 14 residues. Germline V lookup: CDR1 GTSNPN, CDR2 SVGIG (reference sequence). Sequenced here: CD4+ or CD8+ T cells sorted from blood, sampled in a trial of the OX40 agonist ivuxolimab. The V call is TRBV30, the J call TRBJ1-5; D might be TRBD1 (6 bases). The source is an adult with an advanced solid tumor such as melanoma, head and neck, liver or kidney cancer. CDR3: CAWSVLLGGQPQHF. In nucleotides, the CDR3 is TGTGCCTGGAGTGTACTACTGGGGGGCCAGCCCCAGCATTTT.